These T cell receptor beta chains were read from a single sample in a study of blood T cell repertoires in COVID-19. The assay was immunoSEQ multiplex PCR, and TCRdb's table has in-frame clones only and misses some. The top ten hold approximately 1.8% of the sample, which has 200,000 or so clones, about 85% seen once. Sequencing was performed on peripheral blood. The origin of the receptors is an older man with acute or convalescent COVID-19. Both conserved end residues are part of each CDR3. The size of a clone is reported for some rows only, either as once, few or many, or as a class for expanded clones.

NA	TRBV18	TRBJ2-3	CASSPLPGPTTDTQYF
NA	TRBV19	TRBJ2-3	CASSTEIPDTQYF
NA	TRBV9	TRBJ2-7	CASSVEGSGRDEQYF
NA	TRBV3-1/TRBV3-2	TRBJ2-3	CASSQAAGTSGPADTQYF
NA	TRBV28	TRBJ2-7	CASSPAFSGHYEQYF
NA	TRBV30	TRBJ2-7	CAWSVRARGIYEQYF
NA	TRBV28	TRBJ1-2	CASREQGSGYTF
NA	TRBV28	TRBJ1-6	CASSLEVRGSLHF
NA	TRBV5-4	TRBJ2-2	CASSKGQGLTNTGELFF
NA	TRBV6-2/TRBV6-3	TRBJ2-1	CASSYARGRTGSYNEQFF
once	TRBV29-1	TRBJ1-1	CSVEFLGQGLSAEAFF
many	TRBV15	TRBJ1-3	CATSSGGLHGNTIYF
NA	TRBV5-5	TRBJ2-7	CASSLTGGNYEQYF
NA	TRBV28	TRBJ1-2	CASSFGTGRDYGYTF
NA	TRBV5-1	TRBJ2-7	CASSWAGTSGRRNEQYF
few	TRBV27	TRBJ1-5	CASSFDRGNQPQHF
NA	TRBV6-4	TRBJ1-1	CASKGHFGATEAFF
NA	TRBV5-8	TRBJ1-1	CASSLGLLRNTEAFF
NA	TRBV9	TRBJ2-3	CASSVGGQGDTDTQYF
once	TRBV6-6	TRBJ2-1	CASGAGGYNEQFF
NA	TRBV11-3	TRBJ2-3	CASSLVSTDTQYF
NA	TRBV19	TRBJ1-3	CASSKMDTWAGNTIYF
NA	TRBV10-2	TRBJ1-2	CASSTSTGGGIGGYTF
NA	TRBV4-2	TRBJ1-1	CASSQGDRRNTEAFF
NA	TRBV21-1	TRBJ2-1	CASSKGLAVNNEQFF
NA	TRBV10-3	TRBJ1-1	CAISGQGGGTEAFF